The clone carrying this T cell receptor (beta chain) was seen many times. The source of the sample is a study of blood T cells in healthy people across ages. On the study more broadly: Template switching caught about one barcoded beta molecule for each two T cells.

RNA extraction gave at least 5 micrograms of total RNA per sample. The use of a sample-barcoded 5' primer and a J-beta primer mix characterized a second PCR of roughly 6 to 12 cycles. TCRdb passed the 5' RACE reads through MiXCR, listing each CDR3 protein once. This sample has approximately 880,000 distinct CDR3 sequences, with 48% found just once. CDR3 size: 15 residues. The junction had 8 bases not matched to a gene; V was cut back by 5 bases and J by 6 bases. This TCR was recovered from a young man in good health. The sequenced material came from blood. J is TRBJ2-2 and V is TRBV12-3 or TRBV12-4, with TRBD2 identical over 8 bases. CDR3 nucleotide sequence: TGTGCCAGCAGTAACGAGCGGGGGTTCGCCGGGGAGCTGTTTTTT. It codes for CASSNERGFAGELFF.